This is a list of T cell receptor beta chains from one sample in a study of shared clonotypes between healthy human individuals. The data were produced by immunoSEQ multiplex PCR, yet TCRdb's version contains in-frame clones alone and is incomplete. Of some 1.5 million clones in the sample, approximately 98% are singletons; the top ten hold approximately 0.45%. Sequencing used naive CD4+ T cells sorted from blood. The source is a man aged 25 to 40 in good health. Each CDR3 is given with its conserved first and last residue. Fields, in order: V gene, clone size, D gene, J gene, CDR3 protein, CDR3 DNA. D genes are given only for firm matches. The listing skips clone size in some rows; elsewhere it reads once, few, many or a size class.

>TRBV10-3|NA|TRBD2|TRBJ2-7
CAIRPDEREHEQYF
TGTGCCATCAGACCGGACGAGCGGGAACACGAGCAGTACTTC
>TRBV18|NA|TRBD1|TRBJ1-1
CASSPGDRGQNTEAFF
TGTGCCAGCTCCCCGGGGGATAGGGGGCAGAACACTGAAGCTTTCTTT
>TRBV28|NA|TRBD1|TRBJ2-7
CASNTFGQGDEQYF
TGTGCCAGTAATACCTTTGGGCAGGGGGACGAGCAGTACTTC
>TRBV7-2|NA|TRBD2|TRBJ2-1
CASSSLAVSYNEQFF
TGTGCCAGCAGTTCTCTAGCGGTATCCTACAATGAGCAGTTCTTC
>TRBV5-4|NA|TRBD2|TRBJ2-7
CASTGTSGSPSYEQYF
TGTGCCAGCACGGGAACTAGCGGGAGCCCCTCCTACGAGCAGTACTTC
>TRBV5-4|NA|TRBD2|TRBJ2-5
CASSLAGVRETQYF
TGTGCCAGCAGCCTAGCGGGAGTCAGGGAGACCCAGTACTTC
>TRBV7-9|NA|NA|TRBJ1-1
CASSSFGVGTEAFF
TGTGCCAGCAGCTCTTTTGGGGTAGGCACTGAAGCTTTCTTT
>TRBV6-5|NA|TRBD1|TRBJ1-5
CASSRDRVQPQHF
TGTGCCAGCAGCCGGGACAGGGTACAGCCCCAGCATTTT
>TRBV7-3|NA|TRBD2|TRBJ2-3
CASSPRGSGRAGADTQYF
TGTGCCAGCAGCCCCCGCGGTAGCGGGAGGGCCGGCGCAGATACGCAGTATTTT
>TRBV7-2|NA|TRBD2|TRBJ2-1
CASSLTSGTYNEQFF
TGTGCCAGCAGCTTAACTAGCGGTACCTACAATGAGCAGTTCTTC
>TRBV7-6|NA|NA|TRBJ1-5
CASSPPGVNQPQHF
TGTGCCAGCAGCCCGCCCGGGGTCAATCAGCCCCAGCATTTT
>TRBV9|NA|TRBD1|TRBJ2-7
CASSVEDRGVSRQYF
TGTGCCAGCAGCGTAGAGGACAGGGGGGTTTCGCGGCAGTACTTC
>TRBV11-2|NA|NA|TRBJ1-1
CASSARVFTEAFF
TGTGCCAGCAGCGCAAGGGTGTTCACTGAAGCTTTCTTT
>TRBV6-5|once|NA|TRBJ2-1
CASRGWGGPGEQFF
TGTGCCAGCAGAGGCTGGGGGGGCCCTGGTGAGCAGTTCTTC
>TRBV27|NA|TRBD2|TRBJ2-7
CASSLGTSGSSYEQYF
TGTGCCAGCAGTTTAGGGACTAGTGGGAGCTCCTACGAGCAGTACTTC
>TRBV30|NA|NA|TRBJ1-5
CAWSGAGLSQPQHF
TGTGCCTGGAGTGGGGCAGGGCTAAGTCAGCCCCAGCATTTT
>TRBV5-6|NA|NA|TRBJ2-1
CASSFDRTPYNEQFF
TGTGCCAGCAGCTTCGATCGGACTCCTTACAATGAGCAGTTCTTC
>TRBV6-1|NA|TRBD1|TRBJ2-7
CASTGQGAYSYEQYF
TGTGCCAGCACCGGACAGGGGGCCTACTCCTACGAGCAGTACTTC
>TRBV27|NA|TRBD1|TRBJ1-5
CASSRQGGIRQPQHF
TGTGCCAGCAGTCGGCAGGGGGGGATCCGTCAGCCCCAGCATTTT
>TRBV5-1|NA|NA|TRBJ2-7
CASSRGPEAYEQYF
TGCGCCAGCAGCCGAGGGCCGGAAGCGTACGAGCAGTACTTC
>TRBV6-9|NA|TRBD2|TRBJ2-7
CASSYALASGPRSYEQYF
TGTGCCAGCAGTTATGCTCTAGCTAGCGGGCCTCGCTCCTACGAGCAGTACTTC
>TRBV5-1|NA|TRBD2|TRBJ2-3
CASSPGGLAGGADTQYF
TGCGCCAGCAGCCCGGGAGGGCTAGCGGGAGGAGCAGATACGCAGTATTTT
>TRBV18|NA|NA|TRBJ2-1
CASQSGSYNEQFF
TGTGCCAGCCAAAGCGGCTCCTACAATGAGCAGTTCTTC
>TRBV28|NA|NA|TRBJ1-5
CASSFGQGNQPQHF
TGTGCCAGCAGTTTCGGCCAGGGAAATCAGCCCCAGCATTTT
>TRBV27|NA|NA|TRBJ2-7
CASSSLDRAYEQYF
TGTGCCAGCAGCTCACTGGACAGAGCCTACGAGCAGTACTTC
>TRBV14|once|TRBD2|TRBJ2-5
CASRNSGSRQETQYF
TGTGCCAGCAGAAATAGCGGGAGTCGCCAAGAGACCCAGTACTTC
>TRBV4-1|NA|TRBD2|TRBJ2-7
CASGGLAGRYEQYF
TGCGCCTCCGGGGGACTAGCGGGACGATACGAGCAGTACTTC
>TRBV11-2|NA|NA|TRBJ2-1
CASSLDTESSYNEQFF
TGTGCCAGCAGCTTAGATACGGAGAGTTCTTACAATGAGCAGTTCTTC
>TRBV28|NA|NA|TRBJ1-2
CASSSGPQSYTF
TGTGCCAGCAGCTCGGGACCACAAAGCTACACCTTC
>TRBV5-1|NA|NA|TRBJ1-1
CASSLEGTRLNTEAFF
TGCGCCAGCAGCTTGGAGGGCACCCGTTTGAACACTGAAGCTTTCTTT
>TRBV9|NA|TRBD2|TRBJ2-2
CASSGTSGVTGELFF
TGTGCCAGCAGCGGGACTAGCGGTGTCACCGGGGAGCTGTTTTTT